Listed here are 15 T cell receptor beta chains from one sample, sequenced in a study of T-cell memory formation after mild COVID-19. TCRdb used MiXCR to reprocess the 5' RACE reads, holding one entry per CDR3 protein. Altogether 350,000 or so distinct CDR3 sequences are present, 20% to 25% being singletons, with the ten largest covering around 12%. The sample comprised PBMCs or a T cell subset sorted from them (not recorded which). These receptors all come from an adult woman who had mild COVID-19 (a few samples of this study predate the infection). Cell type and time point are not known.

CDR3 in DNA: TGCAGTGCCCCGAGAGATAGCACAGATACGCAGTATTTT. This sequence encodes CSAPRDSTDTQYF. The V gene is TRBV20-1, the J gene TRBJ2-3; the D is unclear. This CDR3 has 13 amino acids. CDR1 and CDR2 (germline): DFQATT, SNEGSKA (reference sequence). The V gene lost 6 bases and the J gene lost 0 bases, with 10 bases spanning the gap.

The chain has TRBV18 and TRBJ2-1; D unclear. The length of the CDR3 is 13 residues. V was clipped by 3 bases and J by 4 bases, with 7 bases between them. CDR1 and CDR2 (germline): KGHSH, LQKENI. This CDR3 is CASSPIRYNEQFF. Here the CDR3 DNA reads TGTGCCAGCTCACCGATTCGTTACAATGAGCAGTTCTTC. Full variable domain (outside the CDR3, taken from reference TRBV18 and TRBJ2-1): NAGVMQNPRHLVRRRGQEARLRCSPMKGHSHVYWYRQLPEEGLKFMVYLQKENIIDESGMPKERFSAEFPKEGPSILRIQQVVRGDSAAYFCASSPIRYNEQFFGPGTRLTVL.

This clonotype was seen a few times. The gene calls are TRBV7-3 and TRBJ2-5; D is possibly TRBD1 (5 bases). In germline, CDR1 is SGHTA, CDR2 FQGTGA. V dropped 5 bases and J dropped 2 bases, with 9 bases sitting between them. This CDR3 has 13 amino acids. The CDR3 region has the DNA TGTGCCAGCAGCATGACAGTTCAAGAGACCCAGTACTTC. Its protein is CASSMTVQETQYF.

This clonotype showed up just a few times. V and J are TRBV12-3 or TRBV12-4 and TRBJ2-4; 15 bases align to TRBD2. This CDR3 region has 16 residues. The V gene end was trimmed by 5 bases and the J gene end by 6 bases; junction bases not matched to a gene: 5. The CDR3 nucleotides are TGTGCCAGCAGTACGGGACTAGCGGGGGGTCGAAACATTCAGTACTTC. Protein product: CASSTGLAGGRNIQYF.

This clonotype appeared many times. CDR3: CASSPGTTAYNEQFF. The CDR3 nucleotides are TGTGCCAGCAGTCCCGGGACAACCGCCTACAATGAGCAGTTCTTC. J is TRBJ2-1 and V is TRBV12-3 or TRBV12-4, with a weak D call TRBD1 (6 bases). CDR3 length: 15 residues. V lost 5 bases, J lost 2 bases, and 13 bases lay in between.

This clonotype was detected only a few times. The CDR3 DNA sequence: TGTGCCAGCAGCCAGGTTCGGGGGCCACCCAACGTCCTGACTTTC. Translated, it gives CASSQVRGPPNVLTF. The chain is built from TRBV9 and TRBJ2-6; D tentatively reads TRBD1 or TRBD2 (6 bases each). V lost 4 bases and J lost 8, with 16 bases in between. This CDR3 has 15 residues. Germline V gene lookup returns CDR1 SGDLS and CDR2 YYNGEE.

The rearrangement links TRBV6-2 or TRBV6-3 to TRBJ2-2; D call uncertain. V dropped 7 bases and J dropped 2 bases, with 8 bases sitting between them. Germline loops: CDR1 MNHEY, CDR2 SVGEGT. CDR3 size: 13 residues. This CDR3 is CASTERNTGELFF. For the CDR3, the DNA is TGTGCCAGCACTGAGCGTAACACCGGGGAGCTGTTTTTT.

This clonotype has only a few counts. The DNA for the CDR3 is TGTGCCAGCAATCATTATGGCTACACCTTC. It is translated as CASNHYGYTF. The J gene is TRBJ1-2, the V gene TRBV7-2; D gene uncertain. Germline V gives CDR1 SGHTA, CDR2 FQGNSA. The germline V and J ends were trimmed by 7 bases and 5 bases, with 5 bases remaining between them. The CDR3 runs 10 residues.

This clonotype was seen a few times. This chain connects TRBV28 to TRBJ2-7; D unresolved. From germline, CDR1 is MDHEN and CDR2 SYDVKM. V dropped 3 bases and J dropped 1 base, with 7 bases sitting between them. The CDR3 runs to 13 residues. This CDR3 reads CASSFPGSYEQYF. CDR3 sequence (DNA): TGTGCCAGCAGTTTTCCGGGTTCCTACGAGCAGTACTTC.

This clonotype was counted only a few times. The genes are TRBV5-6 and TRBJ2-5; the D gene is possibly TRBD1 (5 bases). Germline V gene lookup returns CDR1 SGHDT and CDR2 YYEEEE. The V gene lost 5 bases and the J gene lost 7 bases, with 18 bases spanning the gap. This CDR3 comprises 14 residues. The CDR3 DNA sequence: TGTGCCAGCAGTTACGCCGACAGTAGGTTGACCCAGTACTTC. Amino acids: CASSYADSRLTQYF.

This chain uses TRBV19 with TRBJ2-3; the D call may be TRBD1 or TRBD2 (6 bases each). CDR3 length equals 14 residues. CDR1 is LNHDA, CDR2 SQIVND, per germline (reference sequence). Trimming took 8 bases from V and 1 from J, leaving 13 bases between them. CDR3 DNA sequence: TGTGCCAGTCGGGGGCGGCAGGGCACAGATACGCAGTATTTT. Translating gives CASRGRQGTDTQYF.

This clonotype was detected only a few times. This chain connects TRBV7-6 to TRBJ2-1, with D maybe TRBD1 (6 bases). V was trimmed by 6 bases and J by 6 bases, leaving 18 bases between them. This CDR3 contains 15 residues. Germline V lookup: CDR1 SGHVS, CDR2 FNYEAQ. The CDR3 protein is CASRPVLRGANEQFF. The DNA for the CDR3 is TGTGCCAGCAGACCTGTCCTCAGGGGTGCCAATGAGCAGTTCTTC. Using reference TRBV7-6 and TRBJ2-1 for the parts outside the CDR3, the full variable domain is GAGVSQSPRYKVTKRGQDVALRCDPISGHVSLYWYRQALGQGPEFLTYFNYEAQQDKSGLPNDRFSAERPEGSISTLTIQRTEQRDSAMYRCASRPVLRGANEQFFGPGTRLTVL.

The CDR3: CASIMDRGRTDTQYF. The CDR3 bases are TGTGCCAGCATCATGGACAGGGGGCGCACAGATACGCAGTATTTT. The chain employs TRBV28 and TRBJ2-3, with 11 bases identical to TRBD1. Germline V lookup: CDR1 MDHEN, CDR2 SYDVKM. This CDR3 region has 15 residues. V lost 7 bases and J lost 1; bases outside the gene matches: 4.

J is TRBJ2-1 and V is TRBV4-1; D ambiguous. The CDR3 length is 15 residues. Per germline, CDR1 MGHRA and CDR2 YSYEKL. V was cut by 0 bases and J by 0 bases, with 6 bases left in between. CDR3 bases: TGCGCCAGCAGCCAAGATAGGGACTCCTACAATGAGCAGTTCTTC. Protein sequence: CASSQDRDSYNEQFF.

This clonotype was seen many times. The V gene is TRBV7-2, the J gene TRBJ1-4; D is uncertain. CDR1 and CDR2 (germline): SGHTA, FQGNSA. CDR3 length: 14 residues. V dropped 5 bases and J dropped 5 bases, with 12 bases sitting between them. This chain's CDR3 is CASSKSGRNEKLFF. CDR3 nucleotides: TGTGCCAGCAGCAAAAGCGGCAGAAATGAAAAACTGTTTTTT.